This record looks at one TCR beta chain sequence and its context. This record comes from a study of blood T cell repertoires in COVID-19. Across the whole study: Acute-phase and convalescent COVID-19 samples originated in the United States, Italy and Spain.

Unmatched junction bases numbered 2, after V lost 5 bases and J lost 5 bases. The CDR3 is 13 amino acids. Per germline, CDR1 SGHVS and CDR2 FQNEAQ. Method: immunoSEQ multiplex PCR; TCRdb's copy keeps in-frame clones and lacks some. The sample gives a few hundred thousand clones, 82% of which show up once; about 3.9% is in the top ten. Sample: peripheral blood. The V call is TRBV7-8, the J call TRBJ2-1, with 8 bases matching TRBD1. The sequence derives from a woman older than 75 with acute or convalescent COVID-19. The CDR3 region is CASSPDRDNEQFF. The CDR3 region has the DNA TGTGCCAGCAGCCCGGACAGGGACAATGAGCAGTTCTTC. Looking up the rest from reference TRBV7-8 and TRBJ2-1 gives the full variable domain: GAGVSQSPRYKVAKRGQDVALRCDPISGHVSLFWYQQALGQGPEFLTYFQNEAQLDKSGLPSDRFFAERPEGSVSTLKIQRTQQEDSAVYLCASSPDRDNEQFFGPGTRLTVL.